This T cell receptor (beta chain) is from a study of T cell repertoires in cytomegalovirus infection (dated by TCRdb to between 2018 and 2021). With respect to the entire study: The HLA type of each donor mattered for the analysis, because public TCR beta signatures pointed to carriage of CMV infection along with the matching HLA type.

This clonotype has just a few counts. No antigen is known for it. Base qualities are not at hand, and no much larger clone is one base apart. From the cysteine through the phenylalanine, the CDR3 covers 15 amino acids. Only the CDR3 region is kept as DNA, spanning 45 bases read in frame from base 1. At the junction V is shortened by 0 bases and J by 0 bases, with 11 bases in between. CDR1 DFQATT and CDR2 SNEGSKA were looked up in the germline V gene (reference sequence). General conclusions and limits of the study: The ex vivo response was dominated by HLA-C-restricted CMV-specific TCR beta clonotypes, and the single most frequent clonotype in two of eight donors was supplied by these HLA-C-restricted clonotypes. In both this cohort and an independent roughly 400-donor cohort, the cumulative frequency of public TCR beta family members distinguished carriers of CMV infection plus the relevant HLA type.

This sample was sequenced with an Illumina HiSeq 1500. In TCRdb, the public reads were trimmed at Q25 with fastp and aligned with MiXCR, with productive beta chains retained. Rows matching on CDR3 protein sequence are summarized as one entry with the most common DNA and genes. Recorded for this sample are approximately 630,000 distinct CDR3 sequences; 24% of them occurred a single time. The ten biggest clones cover around 8% of the sample. The V and J segments used are TRBV20-1 and TRBJ1-1; the D region possibly corresponds to TRBD1 (5 bases align). This clonotype was obtained from a human donor in good health (CMV status not recorded). Some clones in this sample may be carry-over from other donors' samples. The sample was CD8+ T cells from PBMCs. The DNA sequence is given as TGCAGTGCTAGAGATCTTGAGGGGATGAACACTGAAGCTTTCTTT. This encodes CSARDLEGMNTEAFF.